The clone carrying this TCR beta chain was observed a handful of times. The data derive from a study of early T cells in non-severe SARS-CoV-2 infection. Germline CDR1 MNHEY, CDR2 SMNVEV (reference sequence). Trimming removed 6 bases from V and 0 bases from J; junction bases left unmatched: 6. The CDR3 spans 15 residues. Each CDR3 protein is one row after TCRdb ran MiXCR on the 5' RACE reads. The table includes tens of thousands of distinct CDR3 sequences, around 12% detected once. J is TRBJ2-3 and V is TRBV27, with 7 bases matching TRBD1. The source is an adult who was a healthcare worker with PCR-confirmed SARS-CoV-2 infection or an uninfected control (not recorded which). The donor label of this sample is uncertain. Sample: whole blood, taken at baseline. The DNA for the CDR3 is TGTGCCAGCAGGGCGACAGGGTTGAGCACAGATACGCAGTATTTT. This translates into CASRATGLSTDTQYF.